This T cell receptor (beta chain) derives from a study of T cell repertoires in cytomegalovirus infection. CDR1 is SGHVS, CDR2 FNYEAQ, per germline. The CDR3 contains 17 residues. The ends were cut back, 8 bases at V and 0 bases at J, with 17 bases in the middle. MiXCR, run by TCRdb on the reads, gives a single entry per CDR3 protein. The data hold approximately 630,000 distinct CDR3 sequences, with roughly 26% observed a single time. This clonotype has a handful of counts. This chain uses TRBV7-6 with TRBJ2-6; D ambiguous. The sequencing sample was made of CD8+ T cells from PBMCs. This sequence was found in a human donor in good health (CMV status not recorded). Some clones in this sample may be carry-over from other donors' samples. CDR3 loop: CASLGNAAYSGANVLTF. In DNA, the CDR3 is TGTGCCAGCCTGGGTAACGCAGCGTACTCTGGGGCCAACGTCCTGACTTTC.